These 4 T cell receptor beta chains came from one sample sequenced in a study of shared clonotypes between healthy human individuals. The naive CD8 subset, CD45RO-negative cells positively selected for CCR7, excluded terminally differentiated effector memory CD45RA+ cells. TCRdb's copy holds only in-frame clones and misses some; the assay was immunoSEQ multiplex PCR. This table has approximately 720,000 clones, roughly nine tenths appearing once. Sequenced input: naive CD8+ T cells sorted from blood. These TCRs come from a man aged 30 to 45 in good health.

This chain joins TRBV7-9 and TRBJ2-1; 7 nucleotides agree with TRBD2. Germline V gene lookup returns CDR1 SEHNR and CDR2 FQNEAQ (reference sequence). The CDR3 spans 17 residues. Trimming removed 4 bases from V and 8 bases from J; junction bases left unmatched: 17. For the CDR3, the DNA is TGTGCCAGCAGCTCCCGACGGGCCGGGGAGGGCCTGGATGAGCAGTTCTTC. Translated: CASSSRRAGEGLDEQFF.

Of note for this clone: The same CDR3 also results from other DNA sequences found in this sample. The chain has TRBV4-1 and TRBJ2-7; D is possibly TRBD2 (5 bases). CDR1 is MGHRA, CDR2 YSYEKL, per germline. The V end was cut by 4 bases, the J end by 4 bases, with 11 bases between. The CDR3 runs to 13 residues. The CDR3 DNA reads TGCGCCAGCAGCCCCGGCGGAGGATACGAGCAGTACTTC. Protein product: CASSPGGGYEQYF.

The chain uses TRBV5-4 and TRBJ2-2; 7 bases match TRBD2. The ends lost 0 bases at V and 2 bases at J; junction bases unmatched: 7. This CDR3 has 17 residues. Germline-derived CDR1 and CDR2 are SGHNT and YYREEE (reference sequence). CDR3 sequence (DNA): TGTGCCAGCAGCTTGGGGATCGGAGCGGGAAACACCGGGGAGCTGTTTTTT. Protein sequence: CASSLGIGAGNTGELFF. The full variable domain, in which reference TRBV5-4 and TRBJ2-2 provide the parts outside the CDR3, is ETGVTQSPTHLIKTRGQQVTLRCSSQSGHNTVSWYQQALGQGPQFIFQYYREEENGRGNFPPRFSGLQFPNYSSELNVNALELDDSALYLCASSLGIGAGNTGELFFGEGSRLTVL.

CDR3 amino acids: CATRERGAQFF. The CDR3 nucleotides read TGTGCCACCCGGGAGCGAGGAGCGCAGTTCTTC. The J gene is TRBJ2-1, the V gene TRBV2, with D perhaps TRBD2 (6 bases). The CDR3 length is 11 residues. Trimming took off 10 bases at V and 12 bases at J, with 16 bases between the two ends. Germline V gene sequence: CDR1 SNHLY, CDR2 FYNNEI.